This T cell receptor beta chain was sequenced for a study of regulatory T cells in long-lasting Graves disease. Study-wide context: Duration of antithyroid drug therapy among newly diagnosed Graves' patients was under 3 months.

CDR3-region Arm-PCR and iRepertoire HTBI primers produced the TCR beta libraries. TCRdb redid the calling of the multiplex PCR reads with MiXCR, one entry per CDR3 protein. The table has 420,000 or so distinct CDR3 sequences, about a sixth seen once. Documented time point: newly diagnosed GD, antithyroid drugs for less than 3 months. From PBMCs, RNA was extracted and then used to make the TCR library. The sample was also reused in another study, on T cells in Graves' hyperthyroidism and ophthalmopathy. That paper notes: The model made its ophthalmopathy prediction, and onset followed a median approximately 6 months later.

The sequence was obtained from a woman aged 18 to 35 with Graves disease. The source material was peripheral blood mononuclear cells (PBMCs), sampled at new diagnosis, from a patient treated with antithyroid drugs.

The CDR3 bases are TGTGCCAGCAGCGTAGAGGCGAGTTCGCCCCAGCATTTT. Encoded protein: CASSVEASSPQHF. This rearrangement joins TRBV9 to TRBJ1-5; the D is unclear. The V gene lost 0 bases and the J gene lost 9 bases, with 10 bases spanning the gap. The CDR3 sequence is 13 residues long. Germline CDR1 is SGDLS and CDR2 is YYNGEE.